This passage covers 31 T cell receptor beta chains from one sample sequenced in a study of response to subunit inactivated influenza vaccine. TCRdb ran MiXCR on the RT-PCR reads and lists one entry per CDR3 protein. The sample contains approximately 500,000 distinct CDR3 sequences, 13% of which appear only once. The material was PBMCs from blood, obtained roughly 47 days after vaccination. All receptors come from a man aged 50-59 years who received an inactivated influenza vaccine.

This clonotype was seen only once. DNA of the CDR3: TGTGCCAGCAGTTTAATTCGGGGCTCGCAGTATTTT. Translation gives CASSLIRGSQYF. The J gene is TRBJ2-3, the V gene TRBV28, with D possibly called TRBD1 or TRBD2 (5 bases each). Deletions cut 2 bases from V and 10 bases from J, with 10 bases between. The germline V gene has CDR1 MDHEN and CDR2 SYDVKM. The CDR3 has 12 amino acids.

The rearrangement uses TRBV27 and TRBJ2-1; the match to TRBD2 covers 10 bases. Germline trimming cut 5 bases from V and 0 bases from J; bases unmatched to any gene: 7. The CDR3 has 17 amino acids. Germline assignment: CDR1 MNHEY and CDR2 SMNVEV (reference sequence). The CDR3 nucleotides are TGTGCCAGCAGTCTACTACCTAGCGGGGGCTCCTACAATGAGCAGTTCTTC. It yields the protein CASSLLPSGGSYNEQFF.

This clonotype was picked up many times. CDR3 sequence: CAISPTSLTQYF. CDR3 DNA sequence: TGTGCCATCAGCCCGACTAGTCTAACGCAGTATTTT. J is TRBJ2-3 and V is TRBV10-3, with D maybe TRBD2 (6 bases). With 6 bases removed from V and 9 bases from J, the gap between germline ends came to 13 bases. CDR1 and CDR2 from the germline V gene are ENHRY and SYGVKD. The CDR3 sequence is 12 residues long.

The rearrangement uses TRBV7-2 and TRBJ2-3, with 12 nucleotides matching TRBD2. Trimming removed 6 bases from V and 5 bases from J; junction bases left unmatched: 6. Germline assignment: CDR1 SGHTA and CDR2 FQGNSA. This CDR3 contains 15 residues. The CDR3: CASRRLAGAKDTQYF. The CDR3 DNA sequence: TGTGCCAGCAGGCGACTAGCGGGGGCGAAAGATACGCAGTATTTT.

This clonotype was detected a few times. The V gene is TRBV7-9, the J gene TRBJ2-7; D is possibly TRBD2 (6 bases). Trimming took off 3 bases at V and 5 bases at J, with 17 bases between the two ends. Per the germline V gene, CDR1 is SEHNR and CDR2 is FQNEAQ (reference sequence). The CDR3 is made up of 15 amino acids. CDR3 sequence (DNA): TGTGCCAGCAGCTTGGGAAGGAGGGGCGCCGACGAGCAGTACTTC. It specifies CASSLGRRGADEQYF.

In DNA, the CDR3 is TGCAGTGCCACGCGGGTGGGGGCCAAAAACATTCAGTACTTC. Its translation: CSATRVGAKNIQYF. The chain uses TRBV20-1 and TRBJ2-4; possibly TRBD2 for D (5 bases). This CDR3 is built from 14 residues. Germline CDR1 reads DFQATT; CDR2 reads SNEGSKA (reference sequence). Trimming shortened V by 6 bases and J by 1 base, and 13 bases separated the two germline ends.

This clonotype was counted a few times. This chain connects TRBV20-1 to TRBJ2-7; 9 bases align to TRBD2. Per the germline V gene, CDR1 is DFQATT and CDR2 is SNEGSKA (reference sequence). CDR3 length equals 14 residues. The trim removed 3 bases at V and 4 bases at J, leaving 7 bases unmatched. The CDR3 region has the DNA TGCAGTGCTAGCGGCCTAGCGGGGAAGTACGAGCAGTACTTC. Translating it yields CSASGLAGKYEQYF.

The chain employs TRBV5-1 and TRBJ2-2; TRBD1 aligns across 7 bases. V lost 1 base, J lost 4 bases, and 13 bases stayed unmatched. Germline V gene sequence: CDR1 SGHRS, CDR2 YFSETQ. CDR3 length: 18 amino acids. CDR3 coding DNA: TGCGCCAGCAGCTTGATCTCCCCAAGACAGGGAAGCACCGGGGAGCTGTTTTTT. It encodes CASSLISPRQGSTGELFF.

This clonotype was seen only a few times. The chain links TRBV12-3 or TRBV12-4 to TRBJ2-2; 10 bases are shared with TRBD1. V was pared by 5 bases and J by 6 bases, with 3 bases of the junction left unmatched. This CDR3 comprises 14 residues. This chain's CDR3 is CASSRTGGAGELFF. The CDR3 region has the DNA TGTGCCAGCAGTCGGACAGGGGGGGCCGGGGAGCTGTTTTTT.

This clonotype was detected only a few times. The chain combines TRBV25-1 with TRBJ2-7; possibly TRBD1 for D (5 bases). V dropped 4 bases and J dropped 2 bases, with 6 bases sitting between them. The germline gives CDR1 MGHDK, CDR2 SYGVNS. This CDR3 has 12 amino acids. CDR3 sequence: CASSGQTYEQYF. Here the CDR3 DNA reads TGTGCCAGCAGTGGACAGACCTACGAGCAGTACTTC.

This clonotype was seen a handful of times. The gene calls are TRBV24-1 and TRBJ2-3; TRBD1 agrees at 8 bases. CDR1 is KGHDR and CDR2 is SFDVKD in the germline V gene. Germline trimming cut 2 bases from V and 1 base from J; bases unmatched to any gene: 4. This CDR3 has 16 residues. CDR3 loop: CATSDSPGQGTDTQYF. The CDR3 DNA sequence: TGTGCCACCAGTGATTCCCCGGGACAGGGCACAGATACGCAGTATTTT.

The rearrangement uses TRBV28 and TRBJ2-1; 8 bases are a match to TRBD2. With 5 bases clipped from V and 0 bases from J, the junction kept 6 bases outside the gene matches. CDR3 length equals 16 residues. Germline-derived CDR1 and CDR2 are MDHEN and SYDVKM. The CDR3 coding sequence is TGTGCCAGCAGTCAGTTACTAGCGGTCTCCTACAATGAGCAGTTCTTC. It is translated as CASSQLLAVSYNEQFF.

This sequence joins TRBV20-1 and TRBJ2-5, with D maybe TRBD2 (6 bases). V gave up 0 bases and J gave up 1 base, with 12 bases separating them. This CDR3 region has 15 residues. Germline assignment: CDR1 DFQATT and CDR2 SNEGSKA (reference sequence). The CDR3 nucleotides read TGCAGTGCTAGAGATATGGGGGGTGTCCAAGAGACCCAGTACTTC. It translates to CSARDMGGVQETQYF.

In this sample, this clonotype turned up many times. The CDR3 bases are TGCGCCAGCAGCTCACGAATAGCGGGAAGCTCCTACAATGAGCAGTTCTTC. It translates to CASSSRIAGSSYNEQFF. The genes are TRBV5-1 and TRBJ2-1; 8 bases fit TRBD2. Germline assignment: CDR1 SGHRS and CDR2 YFSETQ. This CDR3 contains 17 residues. V dropped 3 bases and J dropped 0; count of bases not matched to a gene: 8.

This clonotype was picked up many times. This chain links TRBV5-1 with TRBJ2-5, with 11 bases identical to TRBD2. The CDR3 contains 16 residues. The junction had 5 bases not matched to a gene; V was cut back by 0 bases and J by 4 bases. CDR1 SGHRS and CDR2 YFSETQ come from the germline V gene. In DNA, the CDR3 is TGCGCCAGCAGCTTGGGAACTAGCGGGAGTTCAGAGACCCAGTACTTC. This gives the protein CASSLGTSGSSETQYF.

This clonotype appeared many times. The CDR3 here is CSVKTSGGALEQFF. CDR3 in DNA: TGCAGCGTCAAAACTAGCGGGGGGGCCCTTGAGCAGTTCTTC. This sequence joins TRBV29-1 and TRBJ2-1; TRBD2 matches at 13 bases. The CDR3 spans 14 residues. CDR1 and CDR2 from the germline V gene are SQVTM and ANQGSEA. The ends lost 6 bases at V and 9 bases at J; junction bases unmatched: 8.

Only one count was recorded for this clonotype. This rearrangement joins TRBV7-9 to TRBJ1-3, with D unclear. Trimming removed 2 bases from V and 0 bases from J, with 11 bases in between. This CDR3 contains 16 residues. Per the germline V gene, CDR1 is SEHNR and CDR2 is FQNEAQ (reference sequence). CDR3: CASSLPGAFSGNTIYF. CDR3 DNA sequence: TGTGCCAGCAGCTTACCAGGTGCCTTCTCTGGAAACACCATATATTTT.

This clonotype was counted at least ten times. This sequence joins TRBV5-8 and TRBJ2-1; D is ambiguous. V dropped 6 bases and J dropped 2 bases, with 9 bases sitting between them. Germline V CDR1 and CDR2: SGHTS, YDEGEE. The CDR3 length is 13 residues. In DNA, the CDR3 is TGTGCCAGCAAAAGTCGACCCTACAATGAGCAGTTCTTC. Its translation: CASKSRPYNEQFF.

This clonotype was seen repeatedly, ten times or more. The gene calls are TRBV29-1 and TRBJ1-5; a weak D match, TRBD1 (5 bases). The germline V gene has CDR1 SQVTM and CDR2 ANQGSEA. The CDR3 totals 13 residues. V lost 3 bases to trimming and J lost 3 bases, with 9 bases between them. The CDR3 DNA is TGCAGCGTTGATGAGGGGCTCAATCAGCCCCAGCATTTT. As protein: CSVDEGLNQPQHF.

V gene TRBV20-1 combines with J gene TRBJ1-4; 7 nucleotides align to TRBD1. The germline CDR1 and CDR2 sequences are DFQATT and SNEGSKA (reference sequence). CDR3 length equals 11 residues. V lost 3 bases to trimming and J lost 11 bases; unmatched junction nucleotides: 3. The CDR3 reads CSASVRGKLFF. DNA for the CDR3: TGCAGTGCTAGCGTCAGGGGGAAACTGTTTTTT.

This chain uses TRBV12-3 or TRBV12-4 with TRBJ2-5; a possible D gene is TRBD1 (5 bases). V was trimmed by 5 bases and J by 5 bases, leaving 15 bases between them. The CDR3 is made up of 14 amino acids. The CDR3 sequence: CASSRNRLGETQYF. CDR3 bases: TGTGCCAGCAGTCGAAACAGGTTAGGGGAGACCCAGTACTTC.

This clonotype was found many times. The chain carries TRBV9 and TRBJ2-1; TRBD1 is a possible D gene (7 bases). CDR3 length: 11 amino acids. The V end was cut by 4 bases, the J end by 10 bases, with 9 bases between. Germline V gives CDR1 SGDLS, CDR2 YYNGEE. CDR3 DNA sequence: TGTGCCAGCAGCCCAGGGGGGGAGCAGTTCTTC. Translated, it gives CASSPGGEQFF.

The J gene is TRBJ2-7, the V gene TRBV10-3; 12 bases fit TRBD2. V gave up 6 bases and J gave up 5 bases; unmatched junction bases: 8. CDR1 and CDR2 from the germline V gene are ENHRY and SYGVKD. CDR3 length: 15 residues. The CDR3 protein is CAISSPSGRADEQYF. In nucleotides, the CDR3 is TGTGCCATCAGCTCCCCTAGCGGGAGGGCCGACGAGCAGTACTTC.

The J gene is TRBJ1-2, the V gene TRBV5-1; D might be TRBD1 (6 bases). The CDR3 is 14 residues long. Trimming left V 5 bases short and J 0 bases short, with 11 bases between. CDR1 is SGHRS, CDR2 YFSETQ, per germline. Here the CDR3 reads CASREDSTNYGYTF. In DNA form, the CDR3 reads TGCGCCAGCAGAGAGGACAGTACTAACTATGGCTACACCTTC.

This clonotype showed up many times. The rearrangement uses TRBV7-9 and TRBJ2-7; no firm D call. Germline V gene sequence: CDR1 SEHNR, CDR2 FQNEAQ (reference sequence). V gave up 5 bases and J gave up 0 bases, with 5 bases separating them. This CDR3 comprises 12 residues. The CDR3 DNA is TGTGCCAGCAGCCCCGTCTCCTACGAGCAGTACTTC. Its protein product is CASSPVSYEQYF. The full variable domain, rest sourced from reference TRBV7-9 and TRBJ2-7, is DTGVSQNPRHKITKRGQNVTFRCDPISEHNRLYWYRQTLGQGPEFLTYFQNEAQLEKSRLLSDRFSAERPKGSFSTLEIQRTEQGDSAMYLCASSPVSYEQYFGPGTRLTVT.

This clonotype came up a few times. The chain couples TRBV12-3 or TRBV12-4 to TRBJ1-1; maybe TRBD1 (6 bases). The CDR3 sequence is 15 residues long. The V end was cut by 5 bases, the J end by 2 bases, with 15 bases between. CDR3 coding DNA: TGTGCCAGCAGTAACTCCGGGACACTTAACACTGAAGCTTTCTTT. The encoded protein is CASSNSGTLNTEAFF.

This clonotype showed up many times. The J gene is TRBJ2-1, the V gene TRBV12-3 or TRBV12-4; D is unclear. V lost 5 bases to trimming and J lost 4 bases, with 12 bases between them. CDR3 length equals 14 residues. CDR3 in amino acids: CASSLQTGYNEQFF. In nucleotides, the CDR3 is TGTGCCAGCAGTCTCCAGACTGGATACAATGAGCAGTTCTTC.

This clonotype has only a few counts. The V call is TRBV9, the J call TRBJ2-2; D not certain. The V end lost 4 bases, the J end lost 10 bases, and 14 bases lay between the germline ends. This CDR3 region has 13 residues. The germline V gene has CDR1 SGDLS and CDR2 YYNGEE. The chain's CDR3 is CASSPAGIVELFF. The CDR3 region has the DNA TGTGCCAGCAGCCCCGCTGGAATCGTGGAGCTGTTTTTT.

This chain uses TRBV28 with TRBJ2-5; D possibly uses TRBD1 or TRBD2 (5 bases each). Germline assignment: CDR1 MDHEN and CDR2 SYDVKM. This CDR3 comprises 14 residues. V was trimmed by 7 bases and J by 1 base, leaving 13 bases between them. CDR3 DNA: TGTGCCAGCACCTCCGGGACGGTCCAAGAGACCCAGTACTTC. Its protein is CASTSGTVQETQYF.

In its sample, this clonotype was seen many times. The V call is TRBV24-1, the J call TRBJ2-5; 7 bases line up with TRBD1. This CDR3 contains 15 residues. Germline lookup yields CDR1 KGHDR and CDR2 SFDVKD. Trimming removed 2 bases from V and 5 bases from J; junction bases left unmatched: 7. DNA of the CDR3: TGTGCCACCAGTGATTGGGGACAGTTCGGTGAGACCCAGTACTTC. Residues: CATSDWGQFGETQYF.

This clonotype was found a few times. Here the CDR3 reads CASSLAVRENTEAFF. CDR3 nucleotide sequence: TGCGCCAGCAGCTTGGCGGTCAGGGAGAACACTGAAGCTTTCTTT. The J gene is TRBJ1-1, the V gene TRBV5-1; TRBD1 is a possible D gene (5 bases). CDR3 size: 15 residues. Germline-derived CDR1 and CDR2 are SGHRS and YFSETQ. Deletions cut 0 bases from V and 1 base from J, with 10 bases between.